The clone carrying this TCR beta chain appeared a single time. The junction and the germline gene differ at one end; a read error may be behind it. This entry is derived from a study of T cell responses to AZD1222 COVID-19 vaccine. Sequenced by immunoSEQ multiplex PCR; TCRdb stores in-frame clones only, minus some. The table has about 110,000 clones, about 85% seen once. Germline V lookup: CDR1 KGHDR, CDR2 SFDVKD. The CDR3 totals 15 residues. This receptor was identified in an adult who received the AZD1222 COVID-19 vaccine. V is TRBV24-1 and J is TRBJ2-5, with D tentatively TRBD1 or TRBD2 (6 bases each). Specimen: peripheral blood, collected 28 days after the second AZD1222 dose. The CDR3 protein is CATSDLGGLQESQYF. CDR3 bases: TGTGCCACCAGTGATTTGGGGGGGCTACAAGAGTCCCAGTACTTC.